This T cell receptor beta chain was obtained from a study of early stage breast cancer tumors. Study at large: Most invasive tumors, about 70% of the 16, were ER+/PR+/HER2-.

Points on this clone: Its antigen is undetermined.

Tumor samples used roughly 17-55 mg of diced tissue. Using immunoSEQ multiplex PCR, the repertoire was profiled, and TCRdb retains in-frame clones only, with some absent. The repertoire has fewer than 35,000 clones, roughly 77% of them found once; the top ten carry about a tenth. The CDR3 length is 14 residues. Trimming removed 2 bases from V and 10 bases from J, with 15 bases in between. Germline CDR1 reads MNHEY; CDR2 reads SMNVEV (reference sequence). Study-level points and caveats: Most shared enriched TCRB sequences were commonly generated ones.

This TCR came from a person aged 30 to 39 with breast cancer. Sequencing was performed on breast tumor tissue. The V and J genes are TRBV27 and TRBJ1-5; D not resolved. CDR3 nucleotides: TGTGCCAGCAGTTTACGACCTCTGATCAGCCCCCAGCATTTT. As protein: CASSLRPLISPQHF.